A selection of T cell receptor beta chains follows, all from one sample in a study of T cell responses to AZD1222 COVID-19 vaccine. Generated by immunoSEQ multiplex PCR, the TCRdb table keeps only in-frame clones and is missing some. In the table there are some 56,000 clones, 75% to 90% of which are singletons. Sequences were derived from peripheral blood, sampled on day 0 of AZD1222 vaccination. The receptors stem from an adult in good health. The CDR3 runs from the conserved cysteine through the conserved F or W. The D gene is left open where the match is weak. Clone sizes are given selectively: once, few, many, or a class where the clone is expanded.

TRBJ1-1 | - | - | TRBV28 | CASSLWGEGHTEAFF | TGTGCCAGCAGTTTGTGGGGAGAGGGTCACACTGAAGCTTTCTTT
TRBJ2-1 | - | - | TRBV6-1 | CASSEVPGLSSYNEQFF | TGTGCCAGCAGTGAAGTCCCGGGCCTGAGCTCCTACAATGAGCAGTTCTTC
TRBJ2-1 | once | - | TRBV18 | CASSPREGLSYNEQFF | TGTGCCAGCTCACCACGAGAGGGACTTTCCTACAATGAGCAGTTCTTC
TRBJ2-7 | - | TRBD2 | TRBV5-1 | CASSLDNGGRLAGATYEQYF | TGCGCCAGCAGCCTCGACAATGGGGGCCGACTAGCGGGGGCCACCTACGAGCAGTACTTC
TRBJ1-4 | - | TRBD1 | TRBV15 | CATSRRQGVFTTNEKLFF | TGTGCCACCAGCAGAAGACAGGGGGTATTCACAACTAATGAAAAACTGTTTTTT
TRBJ2-7 | - | - | TRBV5-5 | CASSQAGVYEQYF | TGTGCCAGCAGCCAGGCAGGGGTTTACGAGCAGTACTTC
TRBJ2-1 | - | - | TRBV3-1/TRBV3-2 | CASSQDGSNNEQFF | TGTGCCAGCAGCCAAGATGGGAGTAACAATGAGCAGTTCTTC
TRBJ2-1 | - | - | TRBV9 | CASSVAPPLGVVISYNEQFF | TGTGCCAGCAGCGTAGCTCCTCCCTTAGGGGTGGTGATATCCTACAATGAGCAGTTCTTC
TRBJ1-1 | - | - | TRBV6-5 | CASVRASGENTEAFF | TGTGCCAGCGTTAGGGCAAGTGGGGAGAACACTGAAGCTTTCTTT
TRBJ1-6 | - | TRBD1 | TRBV7-8 | CASARDRNSPLHF | TGTGCCAGTGCGCGGGACAGAAATTCACCCCTCCACTTT
TRBJ1-5 | - | TRBD1 | TRBV6-5 | CASRRTGVSNQPQHF | TGTGCCAGCAGACGGACAGGGGTTAGCAATCAGCCCCAGCATTTT
TRBJ1-1 | - | - | TRBV6-1 | CASSEWAGEVAFF | TGTGCCAGCAGTGAATGGGCAGGAGAGGTGGCTTTCTTT
TRBJ2-2 | - | TRBD1 | TRBV4-1 | CASSRPIQGAGTGELFF | TGCGCCAGCAGCCGGCCCATACAGGGGGCAGGCACCGGGGAGCTGTTTTTT
TRBJ2-2 | - | - | TRBV12-3/TRBV12-4 | CASSTEAGELFF | TGTGCCAGCAGTACGGAGGCCGGGGAGCTGTTTTTT
TRBJ1-1 | - | - | TRBV5-5 | CASSLQRMNTEAFF | TGTGCCAGCAGCCTACAGCGCATGAACACTGAAGCTTTCTTT
TRBJ2-1 | - | - | TRBV7-9 | CASSVRPNEQFF | TGTGCCAGCAGCGTTCGCCCCAATGAGCAGTTCTTC